This T cell receptor beta chain was obtained from a study of cytomegalovirus exposure and HLA in healthy donors. Overall study findings and caveats: Relative to equally common others, HLA-associated TCR beta chains showed greater clonal expansion in a later analysis.

Concerning this clone: Its antigen remains unidentified.

Germline values: CDR1 LNHDA, CDR2 SQIVND (reference sequence). Trimming cost V 10 bases and J 1 base, with 12 bases left between them. This CDR3 is 13 amino acids long. PCR amplification relied on 60 Vbeta primers (plus 13 Jbeta primers). Clones were sequenced by immunoSEQ multiplex PCR, and TCRdb holds only the in-frame ones, with some missing. The data show 100,000 to 150,000 clones, with 81% seen just once and around 2% held by the top ten. Material for sequencing was PBMCs. The clonotype was recovered from a man aged 18 to 29 in good health and CMV-seronegative. V and J are TRBV19 and TRBJ2-3, with a weak D call TRBD1 (6 bases). Here the CDR3 reads CATSRQGTDTQYF. The DNA for the CDR3 is TGTGCCACCTCGAGACAGGGCACAGATACGCAGTATTTT.